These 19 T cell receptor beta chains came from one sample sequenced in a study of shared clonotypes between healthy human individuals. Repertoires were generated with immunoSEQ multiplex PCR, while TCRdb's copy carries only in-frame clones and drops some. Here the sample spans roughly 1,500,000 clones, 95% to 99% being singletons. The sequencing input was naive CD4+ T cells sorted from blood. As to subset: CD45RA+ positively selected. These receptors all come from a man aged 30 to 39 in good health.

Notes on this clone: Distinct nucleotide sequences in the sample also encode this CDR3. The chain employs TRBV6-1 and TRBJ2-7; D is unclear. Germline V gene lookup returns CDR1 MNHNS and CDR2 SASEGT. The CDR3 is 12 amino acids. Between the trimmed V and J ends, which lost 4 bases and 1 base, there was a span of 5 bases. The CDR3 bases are TGTGCCAGCAGTGGATCTTCCTACGAGCAGTACTTC. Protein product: CASSGSSYEQYF.

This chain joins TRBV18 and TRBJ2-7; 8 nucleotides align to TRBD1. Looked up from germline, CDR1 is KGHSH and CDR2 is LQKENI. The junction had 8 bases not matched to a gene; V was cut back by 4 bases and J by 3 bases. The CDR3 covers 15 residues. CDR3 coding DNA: TGTGCCAGCTCACGGGGGCCGACAGGGGTCTACGAGCAGTACTTC. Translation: CASSRGPTGVYEQYF.

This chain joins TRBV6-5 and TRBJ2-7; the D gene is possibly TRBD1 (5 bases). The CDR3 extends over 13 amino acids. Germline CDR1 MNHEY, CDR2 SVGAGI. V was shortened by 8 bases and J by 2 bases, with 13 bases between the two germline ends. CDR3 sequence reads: CASGRDSTYEQYF. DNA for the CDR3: TGTGCCAGCGGCCGAGACAGCACCTACGAGCAGTACTTC.

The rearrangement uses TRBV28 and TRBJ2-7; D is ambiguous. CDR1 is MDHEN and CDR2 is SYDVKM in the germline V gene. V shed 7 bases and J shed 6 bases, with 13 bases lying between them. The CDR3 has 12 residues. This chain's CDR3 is CASTSILGEQYF. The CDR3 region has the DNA TGTGCCAGCACCTCGATCCTCGGCGAGCAGTACTTC.

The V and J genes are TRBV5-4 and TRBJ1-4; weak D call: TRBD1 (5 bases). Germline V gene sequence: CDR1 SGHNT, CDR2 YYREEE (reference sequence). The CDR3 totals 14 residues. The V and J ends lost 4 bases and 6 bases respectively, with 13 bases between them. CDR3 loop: CASSRALGDEKLFF. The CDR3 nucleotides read TGTGCCAGCAGCAGGGCCCTGGGGGATGAAAAACTGTTTTTT.

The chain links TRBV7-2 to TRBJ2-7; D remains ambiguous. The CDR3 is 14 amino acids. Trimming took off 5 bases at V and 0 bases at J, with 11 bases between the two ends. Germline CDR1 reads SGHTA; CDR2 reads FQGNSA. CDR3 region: CASSQAASSYEQYF. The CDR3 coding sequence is TGTGCCAGCAGCCAAGCTGCGAGCTCCTACGAGCAGTACTTC.

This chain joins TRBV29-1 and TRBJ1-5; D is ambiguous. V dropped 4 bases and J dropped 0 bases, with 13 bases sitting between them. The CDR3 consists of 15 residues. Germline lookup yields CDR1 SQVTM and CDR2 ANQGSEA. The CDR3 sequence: CSVANSSYSNQPQHF. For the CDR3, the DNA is TGCAGCGTTGCGAACAGCAGTTATAGCAATCAGCCCCAGCATTTT.

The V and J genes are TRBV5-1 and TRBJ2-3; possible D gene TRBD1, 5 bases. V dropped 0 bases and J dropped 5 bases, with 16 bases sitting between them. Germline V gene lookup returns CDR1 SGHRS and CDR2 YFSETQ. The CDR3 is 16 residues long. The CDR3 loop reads CASSLGPQGLGDTQYF. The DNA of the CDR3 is TGCGCCAGCAGCTTGGGTCCGCAGGGCTTGGGAGATACGCAGTATTTT.

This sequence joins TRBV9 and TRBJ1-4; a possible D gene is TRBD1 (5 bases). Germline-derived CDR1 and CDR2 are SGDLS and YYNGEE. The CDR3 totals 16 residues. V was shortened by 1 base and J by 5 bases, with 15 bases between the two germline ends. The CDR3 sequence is CASSVQGQGGNEKLFF. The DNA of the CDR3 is TGTGCCAGCAGCGTACAAGGACAAGGAGGAAATGAAAAACTGTTTTTT.

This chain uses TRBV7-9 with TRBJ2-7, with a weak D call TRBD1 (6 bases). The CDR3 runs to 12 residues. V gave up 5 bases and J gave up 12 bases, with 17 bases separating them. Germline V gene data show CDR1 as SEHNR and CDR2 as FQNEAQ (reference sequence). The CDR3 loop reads CASSLSQGSRYF. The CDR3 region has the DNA TGTGCCAGCAGCCTGTCACAGGGCTCACGGTACTTC.

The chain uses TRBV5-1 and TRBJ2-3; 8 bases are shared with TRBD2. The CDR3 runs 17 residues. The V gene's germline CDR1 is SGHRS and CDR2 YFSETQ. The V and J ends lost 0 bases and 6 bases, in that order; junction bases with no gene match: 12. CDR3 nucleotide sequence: TGCGCCAGCAGCTTGGAAACTAGCGGTGCTTTTTCGGATACGCAGTATTTT. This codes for CASSLETSGAFSDTQYF. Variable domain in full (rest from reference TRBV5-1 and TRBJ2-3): KAGVTQTPRYLIKTRGQQVTLSCSPISGHRSVSWYQQTPGQGLQFLFEYFSETQRNKGNFPGRFSGRQFSNSRSEMNVSTLELGDSALYLCASSLETSGAFSDTQYFGPGTRLTVL.

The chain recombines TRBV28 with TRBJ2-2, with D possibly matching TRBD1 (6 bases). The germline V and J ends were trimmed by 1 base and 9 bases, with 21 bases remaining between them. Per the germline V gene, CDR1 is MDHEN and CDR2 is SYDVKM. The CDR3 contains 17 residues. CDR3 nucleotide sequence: TGTGCCAGCAGTTTATTCCAGGGGAGTAGGGGGAATCGGGAGCTGTTTTTT. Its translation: CASSLFQGSRGNRELFF.

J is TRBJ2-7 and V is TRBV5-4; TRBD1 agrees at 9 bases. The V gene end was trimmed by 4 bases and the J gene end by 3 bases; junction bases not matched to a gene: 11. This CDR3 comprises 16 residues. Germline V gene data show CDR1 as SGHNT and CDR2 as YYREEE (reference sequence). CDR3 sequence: CASSRDPDRGNYEQYF. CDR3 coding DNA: TGTGCCAGCAGCCGGGACCCGGACAGGGGCAACTACGAGCAGTACTTC.

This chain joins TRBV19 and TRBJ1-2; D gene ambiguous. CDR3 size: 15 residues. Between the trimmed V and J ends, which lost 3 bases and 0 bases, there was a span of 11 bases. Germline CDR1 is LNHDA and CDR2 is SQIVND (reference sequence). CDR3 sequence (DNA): TGTGCCAGTAGTATCGGACGGATAACTAACTATGGCTACACCTTC. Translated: CASSIGRITNYGYTF.

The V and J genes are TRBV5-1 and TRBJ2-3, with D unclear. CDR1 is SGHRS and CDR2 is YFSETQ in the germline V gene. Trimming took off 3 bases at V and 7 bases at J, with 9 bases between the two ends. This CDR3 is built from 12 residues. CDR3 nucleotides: TGCGCCAGCAGCTCATCGTTGTATACGCAGTATTTT. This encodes CASSSSLYTQYF.

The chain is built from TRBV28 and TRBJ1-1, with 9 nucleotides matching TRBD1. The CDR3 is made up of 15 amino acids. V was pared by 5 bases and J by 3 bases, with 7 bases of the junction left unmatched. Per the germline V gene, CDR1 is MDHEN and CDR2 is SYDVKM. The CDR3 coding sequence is TGTGCCAGCAGTGGATGGGGACAGGGATACACTGAAGCTTTCTTT. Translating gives CASSGWGQGYTEAFF.

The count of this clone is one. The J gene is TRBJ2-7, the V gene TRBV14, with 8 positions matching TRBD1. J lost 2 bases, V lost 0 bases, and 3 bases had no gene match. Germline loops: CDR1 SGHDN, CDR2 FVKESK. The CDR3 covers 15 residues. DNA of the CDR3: TGTGCCAGCAGCCAAGACCTACAGGGGGCCTACGAGCAGTACTTC. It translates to CASSQDLQGAYEQYF.

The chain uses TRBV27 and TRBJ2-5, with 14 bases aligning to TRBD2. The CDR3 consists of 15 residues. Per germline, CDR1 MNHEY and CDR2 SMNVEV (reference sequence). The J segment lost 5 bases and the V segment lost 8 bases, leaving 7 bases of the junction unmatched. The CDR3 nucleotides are TGTGCCAGCTCCACCGGGACTAGCGGGAGTGAGACCCAGTACTTC. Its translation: CASSTGTSGSETQYF.

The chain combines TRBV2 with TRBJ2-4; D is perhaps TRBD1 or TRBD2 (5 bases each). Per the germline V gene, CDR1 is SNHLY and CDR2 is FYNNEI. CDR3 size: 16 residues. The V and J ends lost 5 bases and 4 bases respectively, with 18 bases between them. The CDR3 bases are TGTGCCAGCAGTCGCCCCAGGGCGGAGGCGAAAAACATTCAGTACTTC. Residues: CASSRPRAEAKNIQYF. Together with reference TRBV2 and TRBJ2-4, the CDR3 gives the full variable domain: EPEVTQTPSHQVTQMGQEVILRCVPISNHLYFYWYRQILGQKVEFLVSFYNNEISEKSEIFDDQFSVERPDGSNFTLKIRSTKLEDSAMYFCASSRPRAEAKNIQYFGAGTRLSVL.